The 23 T cell receptor beta chains in this list originate from one sample, sequenced in a study of blood T cells in healthy people across ages. A sample-barcoded 5' primer and a J-beta primer mix were used in a second PCR of roughly 7 to 12 cycles. Each CDR3 protein is one row after TCRdb ran MiXCR on the 5' RACE reads. This table has 1.8 million or so distinct CDR3 sequences, around 40% appearing once. Sequencing was carried out using blood. These receptors originate from a human donor in good health.

This clonotype was counted ten times or more. At one of its ends the junction is not consistent with the germline gene, which may arise from a read error. The chain carries TRBV5-1 and TRBJ1-5; D unclear. The CDR3 spans 13 residues. Germline V gives CDR1 SGHRS, CDR2 YFSETQ. For the CDR3, the DNA is TGTGCCAGCAGCTTATATAGCAATCAGCCCCAGCATTTT. As protein: CASSLYSNQPQHF.

V usage is TRBV5-1 and J usage is TRBJ1-1; D gene unclear. Germline CDR1 reads SGHRS; CDR2 reads YFSETQ. The CDR3 covers 16 residues. V lost 0 bases and J lost 0, with 12 bases in between. The CDR3 DNA reads TGCGCCAGCAGCTTGGGGGAAGGGCAGCTGAACACTGAAGCTTTCTTT. This gives the protein CASSLGEGQLNTEAFF.

The CDR3, as DNA: TGTGCCAGCAGTCCTCTACAACGGGACTACAACTCACAAGAGACCCAGTACTTC. This sequence encodes CASSPLQRDYNSQETQYF. The chain recombines TRBV6-2 or TRBV6-3 with TRBJ2-5; the match to TRBD2 covers 7 bases. Trimming at V came to 5 bases and at J to 2 bases, leaving 17 bases not matched to a gene. Germline CDR1 reads MNHEY; CDR2 reads SVGEGT. The CDR3 is 18 residues long.

The rearrangement links TRBV6-2 or TRBV6-3 to TRBJ1-2; 9 bases fit TRBD1. The CDR3 extends over 15 amino acids. The junction had 12 bases not matched to a gene; V was cut back by 6 bases and J by 7 bases. Germline assignment: CDR1 MNHEY and CDR2 SVGEGT. CDR3 protein: CASRSGTGIDSGYTF. CDR3 DNA: TGTGCCAGCAGATCCGGGACAGGGATTGATTCTGGCTACACCTTC.

This clonotype came up many times. The chain is built from TRBV7-2 and TRBJ2-4; possibly TRBD1 for D (5 bases). Germline V CDR1 and CDR2: SGHTA, FQGNSA. The V end lost 4 bases, the J end lost 2 bases, and 9 bases lay between the germline ends. This CDR3 contains 14 residues. This CDR3 reads CASSSRVTKNIQYF. The CDR3 DNA follows: TGTGCCAGCAGCTCCAGGGTAACCAAAAACATTCAGTACTTC.

This clonotype was seen more than once but under ten times. The chain links TRBV7-9 to TRBJ1-1, with TRBD1 matching 9 bases. Germline V lookup: CDR1 SEHNR, CDR2 FQNEAQ (reference sequence). The CDR3 extends over 14 amino acids. J lost 5 bases, V lost 5 bases, and 6 bases had no gene match. DNA for the CDR3: TGTGCCAGCAGCACCCGGGACAGGGTGACTGAAGCTTTCTTT. Residues: CASSTRDRVTEAFF.

The gene calls are TRBV12-3 or TRBV12-4 and TRBJ1-2; D is perhaps TRBD1 (6 bases). V lost 7 bases and J lost 4, with 13 bases in between. This CDR3 has 13 amino acids. The chain's CDR3 is CASTLRGGYGYTF. The CDR3 nucleotides read TGTGCCAGCACCCTCAGAGGGGGCTATGGCTACACCTTC.

This clonotype has only a few counts. In nucleotides, the CDR3 is TGTGCCAGCAGGTGGGGGGCTGGAGATAATTCACCCCTCCACTTT. Its protein is CASRWGAGDNSPLHF. The V call is TRBV7-2, the J call TRBJ1-6, with TRBD1 as a possible D gene (6 bases). The CDR3 contains 15 residues. From germline, CDR1 is SGHTA and CDR2 FQGNSA. V lost 6 bases and J lost 5, with 14 bases in between.

The V and J genes are TRBV7-2 and TRBJ2-3; no clear D. V was trimmed by 6 bases and J by 2 bases, leaving 15 bases between them. This CDR3 contains 15 residues. Per germline, CDR1 SGHTA and CDR2 FQGNSA. The CDR3: CASRRLLISTDTQYF. The DNA for the CDR3 is TGTGCCAGCAGGCGTTTACTTATCTCCACAGATACGCAGTATTTT.

The chain has TRBV6-2 or TRBV6-3 and TRBJ1-2; D is ambiguous. The CDR3 is 17 residues long. Germline V CDR1 and CDR2: MNHEY, SVGEGT. Trimming cost V 6 bases and J 4 bases, with 24 bases left between them. CDR3 sequence reads: CASSRTLSAGMTYGYTF. The CDR3 DNA follows: TGTGCCAGCAGCAGGACGTTATCCGCCGGGATGACCTATGGCTACACCTTC.

This clonotype was detected a few times. The chain combines TRBV25-1 with TRBJ1-2, with D unresolved. This CDR3 comprises 14 residues. Trimming cost V 6 bases and J 3 bases, with 14 bases left between them. From germline, CDR1 is MGHDK and CDR2 SYGVNS. Written as DNA, the CDR3 is TGTGCCAGCAGCCCCCCAGAGCTTTACTATGGCTACACCTTC. This translates into CASSPPELYYGYTF.

The sample holds a few counts of this clonotype. The V and J genes are TRBV7-9 and TRBJ2-7, with TRBD1 matching over 7 bases. V shed 5 bases, J shed 4 bases, and the junction held 8 bases outside the gene matches. This CDR3 is built from 14 residues. Germline values: CDR1 SEHNR, CDR2 FQNEAQ (reference sequence). CDR3 in DNA: TGTGCCAGCAGCCGACAGGGCTGGGGGTACGAGCAGTACTTC. Translated: CASSRQGWGYEQYF.

Only one count was recorded for this clonotype. This chain links TRBV28 with TRBJ1-4; D gene unclear. CDR3 size: 16 residues. V gave up 1 base and J gave up 7 bases, with 16 bases separating them. CDR1 and CDR2 (germline): MDHEN, SYDVKM. Here the CDR3 reads CASSLLFASWGEKLFF. Here the CDR3 DNA reads TGTGCCAGCAGTTTATTATTTGCCTCCTGGGGTGAAAAACTGTTTTTT.

V gene TRBV7-2 combines with J gene TRBJ1-4, with D maybe TRBD1 (6 bases). Germline V gene sequence: CDR1 SGHTA, CDR2 FQGNSA. V was clipped by 5 bases and J by 5 bases, with 15 bases between them. The CDR3 runs to 15 residues. CDR3 bases: TGTGCCAGCAGCGCCCGGACAGCCAAGAATGAAAAACTGTTTTTT. This codes for CASSARTAKNEKLFF.

There are a few counts of this clonotype. The chain employs TRBV5-1 and TRBJ2-7; 9 bases match TRBD1. CDR3 length: 18 residues. The ends lost 4 bases at V and 3 bases at J; junction bases unmatched: 17. Germline CDR1 is SGHRS and CDR2 is YFSETQ. The CDR3 here is CASSTVPGQGSGYYEQYF. The CDR3, as DNA: TGCGCCAGCAGCACCGTCCCGGGACAGGGATCGGGGTACTACGAGCAGTACTTC.

The gene calls are TRBV6-5 and TRBJ1-6; TRBD1 matches at 8 bases. The J segment lost 8 bases and the V segment lost 8 bases, leaving 5 bases of the junction unmatched. This CDR3 comprises 13 residues. The germline gives CDR1 MNHEY, CDR2 SVGAGI. This CDR3 reads CASADRGYSPLHF. The CDR3 DNA sequence: TGTGCCAGCGCCGACAGGGGTTATTCACCCCTCCACTTT.

The chain is built from TRBV5-1 and TRBJ2-5, with 8 positions matching TRBD2. The J call is in doubt because the DNA end fits TRBJ2-7 better. The CDR3 is 15 amino acids. Germline V gives CDR1 SGHRS, CDR2 YFSETQ. This CDR3 reads CASRFERGPTDEQYF. The CDR3 DNA reads as TGCGCCAGCAGGTTCGAGCGGGGGCCCACTGACGAGCAGTACTTC.

This clonotype was counted between two and nine times. V usage is TRBV4-1 and J usage is TRBJ2-1, with 9 bases identical to TRBD2. Germline CDR1 and CDR2: MGHRA and YSYEKL. CDR3 length: 15 amino acids. V gave up 3 bases and J gave up 3 bases; unmatched junction bases: 3. The CDR3 spells CASSHSGGYYNEQFF. As DNA, the CDR3 is TGCGCCAGCAGCCACAGCGGGGGGTACTACAATGAGCAGTTCTTC.

On this clonotype itself: One junction end does not reproduce the germline sequence, and a read error may be involved. J is TRBJ1-6 and V is TRBV3-1, with D tentatively TRBD1 (5 bases). The germline CDR1 and CDR2 sequences are LGHDT and YNNKEL (reference sequence). The CDR3 length is 14 residues. The CDR3 sequence: CASNQGAFNSPLHF. CDR3 DNA sequence: TGTGCCAGCAACCAAGGGGCGTTCAATTCACCCCTCCACTTT.

The chain recombines TRBV6-1 with TRBJ1-6; 7 bases agree with TRBD1. The CDR3 runs to 15 residues. Germline lookup yields CDR1 MNHNS and CDR2 SASEGT. Trimming cost V 6 bases and J 7 bases; bases outside gene matches: 9. CDR3 loop: CASSYIDRVNSPLHF. The CDR3 nucleotides are TGTGCCAGCAGCTACATCGACAGGGTGAATTCACCCCTCCACTTT.

This CDR3 is CASSDAVGYEQYF. Here the CDR3 DNA reads TGTGCCAGCAGTGATGCTGTAGGGTACGAGCAGTACTTC. The rearrangement uses TRBV25-1 and TRBJ2-4; D is undetermined. The J call is uncertain, as TRBJ2-7 better fits the DNA end. Germline CDR1 and CDR2: MGHDK and SYGVNS. This CDR3 has 13 amino acids.

The genes are TRBV9 and TRBJ1-2; possibly TRBD1 for D (6 bases). Per the germline V gene, CDR1 is SGDLS and CDR2 is YYNGEE. V lost 6 bases and J lost 6, with 12 bases in between. The length of the CDR3 is 12 residues. CDR3 in DNA: TGTGCCAGCACCCAGGGGAACAATGGCTACACCTTC. Its protein product is CASTQGNNGYTF.

This clonotype occurred a few times. The V and J genes are TRBV7-8 and TRBJ2-1; D not certain. Deletions cut 1 base from V and 2 bases from J, with 15 bases between. The germline V gene encodes CDR1 SGHVS and CDR2 FQNEAQ. This CDR3 has 17 residues. For the CDR3, the DNA is TGTGCCAGCAGCTTAGTAGGGCAGCAAGTGACCTACAATGAGCAGTTCTTC. Its translation: CASSLVGQQVTYNEQFF.